Below, 3 T cell receptor beta chains from the same sample are listed, as sequenced in a study of Ad26.COV2.S vaccination and SARS-CoV-2 variants. Sample treatment: about 20 received Ad26.COV2.S at low or high dose, single or two shots; about 5 received placebo; per-sample allocation not given. Sampling occurred on day 63 after the first vaccine or placebo injection. Measured with immunoSEQ multiplex PCR; TCRdb has only the in-frame clones, and not every one. This table holds some 420,000 clones, 88% found once. This material consisted of peripheral blood, taken in a trial of Ad26.COV2.S vaccine versus placebo. Source of these receptors: a person aged 18 to 65 who received the Ad26.COV2.S COVID-19 vaccine or a placebo.

This clone was picked up one time. The chain links TRBV21-1 to TRBJ1-1; TRBD1, as called in the table, went unchecked against the DNA. TRBV21-1 is marked as a pseudogene. This CDR3 contains 12 residues. For the CDR3, the DNA is TGTGCCAGCAGCAACAGGGAACGCGAAGCTTTCTTT. This gives the protein CASSNREREAFF.

The chain joins TRBV4-3 to TRBJ1-6, with D possibly matching TRBD1 (5 bases). CDR3 size: 17 residues. With 4 bases removed from V and 7 bases from J, the gap between germline ends came to 20 bases. The germline CDR1 and CDR2 sequences are LGHNA and YSLEER. This CDR3 reads CASSPGAGEGINSPLHF. Here the CDR3 DNA reads TGCGCCAGCAGCCCAGGAGCGGGGGAGGGGATAAATTCACCCCTCCACTTT.

The chain carries TRBV24-1 and TRBJ2-5; D assignment may be TRBD1 or TRBD2 (6 bases each). Germline loops: CDR1 KGHDR, CDR2 SFDVKD. V dropped 6 bases and J dropped 4 bases, with 11 bases sitting between them. The CDR3 runs 13 residues. The CDR3 loop is CATSNGGLETQYF. CDR3 in DNA: TGTGCCACCAGTAATGGGGGGCTAGAGACCCAGTACTTC.